The clone carrying this TCR beta chain was counted between two and nine times. The antigen is unknown. TCRdb processed the RACE reads anew with MiXCR; each CDR3 protein has one entry. The sample shows about 110,000 distinct CDR3 sequences, nearly 35% of them seen only once. The sample is drawn from a study of human T cells and chemical hapten exposure. About the research overall: Recorded diagnoses among the mostly female patients were alopecia areata, totalis or universalis.

General study results and limits: TCRs above 1 in 1000 frequency did not change with DPC sensitization.

The CDR3 contains 13 residues. Trimming removed 6 bases from V and 3 bases from J; junction bases left unmatched: 5. CDR1 and CDR2 (germline): SQVTM, ANQGSEA. The time point was: patch test 3, about 24 weeks after DPC sensitization. This sample's treatment: therapeutic diphenylcyclopropenone sensitization with weekly scalp DPC. This chain links TRBV29-1 with TRBJ2-7, with 10 bases fitting TRBD1. The sample here was whole blood, taken in connection with sensitization to the hapten diphenylcyclopropenone (DPC). This receptor was obtained from a man aged 35 to 55 with alopecia areata. Some clones in this sample may be carry-over from other donors' samples. CDR3 loop: CSVAGQGNYEQYF. The CDR3 bases are TGCAGCGTGGCGGGACAGGGGAACTACGAGCAGTACTTC.